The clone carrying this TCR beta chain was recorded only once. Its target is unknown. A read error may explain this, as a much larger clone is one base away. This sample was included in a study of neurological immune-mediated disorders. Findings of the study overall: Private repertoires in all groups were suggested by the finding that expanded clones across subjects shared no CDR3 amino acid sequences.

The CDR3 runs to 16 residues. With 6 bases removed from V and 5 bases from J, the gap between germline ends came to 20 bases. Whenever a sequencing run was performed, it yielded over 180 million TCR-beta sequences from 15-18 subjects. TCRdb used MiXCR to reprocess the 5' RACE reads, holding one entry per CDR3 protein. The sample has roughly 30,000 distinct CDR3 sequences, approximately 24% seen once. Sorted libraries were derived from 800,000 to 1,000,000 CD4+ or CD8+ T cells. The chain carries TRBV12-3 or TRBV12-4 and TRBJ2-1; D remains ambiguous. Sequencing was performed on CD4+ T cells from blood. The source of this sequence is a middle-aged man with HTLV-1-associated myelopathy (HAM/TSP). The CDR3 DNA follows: TGTGCCAGCAGCCGTATACTTAAGGCAAAGGACAATGAGCAGTTCTTC. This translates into CASSRILKAKDNEQFF.